This T cell receptor (beta chain) was documented in a study of graft-versus-host responses after intestinal transplantation (dated by TCRdb to about 2021). In terms of the full investigation: Multivisceral, liver-intestinal, or isolated intestinal transplants were received by the recipients. Anti-thymocyte globulin induction was given to all recipients, followed by maintenance tacrolimus and steroids for around three years. After intestinal transplantation, graft-versus-host and host-versus-graft alloreactive T cell clones were followed in the graft, circulation and bone marrow using bulk TCR-beta CDR3 sequencing. To identify alloreactive clones, pre-transplant mixed lymphocyte reaction products were sequenced and compared with unstimulated pre-transplant donor and recipient T cells. A cohort of about 25 intestinal transplant recipients, including one retransplant, was enrolled, and a few patients lacking pretransplant specimens were excluded. Donor T cell macrochimerism was defined as a peak of at least 4% donor T cells among recipient peripheral blood mononuclear cells. Rather than going through the commercial service, samples from a few later patients were sequenced in-house on an Illumina MiSeq and processed with MiXCR. Paper-wide results and their limitations: Patients with donor T cell macrochimerism had high GvH to HvG T cell clonal ratios in their allografts. Early after transplant, declines in HvG clones were associated with peak levels of circulating GvH clones. GvH clones were found in recipient bone marrow, and some of the GvH clones appeared earlier in ileal mucosa or blood, which is consistent with an intestinal mucosal origin. Conclusions were limited by the relatively low number and heterogeneity of intestinal transplant patients.

The library came from the immunoSEQ multiplex PCR assay. For most patients, genomic DNA was isolated with the Qiagen DNeasy Blood and Tissue Kit and shipped frozen to Adaptive Biotechnologies for TCR sequencing. High-throughput TCR-beta CDR3 sequencing of genomic DNA from most patients was performed by Adaptive Biotechnologies. On the authors' methods: TCR sequencing data for around 19 patients were retrieved from Adaptive's ImmunoSEQ software; three other patients were processed with MiXCR and VDJtools. CD4 versus CD8 sorting errors were corrected by removing sequences found in both subsets at a frequency ratio below 5:1. CDR3 nucleotide sequences shared by donor and recipient were removed because the origin of these sequences could not be assigned. Alloreactive clones required at least 2-fold expansion over unstimulated cells and minimum CFSE-low frequency of 0.002% (template counts) or 0.001% (read counts). Clones were considered mappable if detected in sequenced pre-transplant spleen, lymph node, or MLR CFSE-low populations of the donor or recipient. The cumulative frequency of alloreactive clones was calculated as a percentage of all sequences, weighted by copy number. The table comes from immuneACCESS by way of TCRdb, which keeps in-frame sequences with V and J called. Part of the clones is missing from these tables; in studies checked, under half for an unresolved V gene and the rest for unknown reasons. The D gene and trimming were derived from the DNA, and the V and J assignments and clone size from that table. The sample table records tens of thousands of clones; about nine tenths of these occur just once. The biggest ten clones account for 0.1% of the sample.

In light of the paper, this sample's time point label describes: cells obtained before transplantation from donor or recipient. CD3+CD4+ and CD3+CD8+ populations were FACS-sorted from unstimulated pre-transplant donor and recipient cells taken from spleen or lymph nodes. Comment on this clone: Its antigen is still unknown. No base quality information exists; no much larger clone differs at one position.

The V and J ends are trimmed by 1 base and 4 bases, leaving 7 bases between them. CDR1 and CDR2 were assigned from the germline V gene as LGHNA and YSLEER. Measured from the cysteine to the phenylalanine, the CDR3 is 13 residues long. Of all the DNA, just the CDR3 is kept, 39 bases in frame from base 1. The sequence is built from TRBV4-3 and TRBJ1-2; TRBD1 is a possible D gene, resting on 6 matching bases. This clonotype was sampled from a human donor who received an intestinal transplant. This material consisted of unstimulated CD4+ T cells sorted from spleen or lymph node cells, taken before intestinal transplant. At the DNA level, the sequence is TGCGCCAGCAGCCAAGCCAGGGGCTATGGCTACACCTTC. It specifies CASSQARGYGYTF.